This T cell receptor beta chain came from a study of identical twins. MiXCR was run by TCRdb on the 5' RACE reads, yielding one entry per CDR3 protein. There are around 480,000 distinct CDR3 sequences in the sample; over 12% occur only once, and around 0.48% lies in the top ten. As regards this clonotype: What it binds is unknown.

Germline CDR1 and CDR2: MGHRA and YSYEKL. The CDR3 consists of 17 residues. The V end was cut by 0 bases, the J end by 5 bases, with 17 bases between. Whole-study results and caveats: The analysis was cross-sectional rather than longitudinal within donors. Out-of-frame beta chain sequences displayed weaker excess sharing between twins. The more abundant beta clonotypes in cord blood had fewer insertions, and memory repertoires did not show this.

These data also formed part of another study, on yellow fever vaccine responses in identical twins.

The rearrangement links TRBV4-1 to TRBJ2-1; D perhaps matches TRBD2 (5 bases). Sample: CD4+ T cells sorted from blood. The TCR originated in a young woman in good health. CDR3 amino acids: CASSQEGAVTKNNEQFF. DNA of the CDR3: TGCGCCAGCAGCCAAGAGGGAGCGGTGACGAAGAACAATGAGCAGTTCTTC.